Each of the 20 T cell receptor beta chains below was sequenced from the same sample in a study of T-cell reconstitution after alpha-beta-depleted transplantation in children. Preparation of the TCRbeta library was carried out with unique molecular identifiers. MiXCR, run by TCRdb on the PCR reads, gives a single entry per CDR3 protein. The profile covers 610,000 or so distinct CDR3 sequences, with 27% appearing a single time and just over 35% taken by the ten largest. Sequencing used PBMCs, obtained before TCRalphabeta/CD19-depleted stem cell transplant. These receptors originate from a boy under two years old with Wiskott-Aldrich syndrome, due to receive a stem cell transplant.

CDR3 DNA sequence: TGCAGTGCTAGTGGCAGTAGCGGGAGGTGGAATGAGCAGTTCTTC. Its translation is CSASGSSGRWNEQFF. V and J are TRBV20-1 and TRBJ2-1, with 10 bases lining up with TRBD2. With 3 bases clipped from V and 7 bases from J, the junction kept 9 bases outside the gene matches. The germline V gene encodes CDR1 DFQATT and CDR2 SNEGSKA (reference sequence). The CDR3 runs to 15 residues.

The chain uses TRBV7-2 and TRBJ2-1; 7 bases match TRBD2. CDR3 length: 14 amino acids. Trimming removed 2 bases from V and 6 bases from J; junction bases left unmatched: 4. Germline values: CDR1 SGHTA, CDR2 FQGNSA. The CDR3 here is CASSLLGGSNEQFF. The DNA for the CDR3 is TGTGCCAGCAGCTTACTTGGCGGGAGCAATGAGCAGTTCTTC.

The rearrangement links TRBV6-1 to TRBJ2-1, with 14 bases matching TRBD2. Trimming removed 4 bases from V and 10 bases from J; junction bases left unmatched: 3. This CDR3 comprises 14 residues. Germline V CDR1 and CDR2: MNHNS, SASEGT. For the CDR3, the DNA is TGTGCCAGCAGTGGGACTAGCGGGAGGTCGGAGCAGTTCTTC. Protein: CASSGTSGRSEQFF.

The chain carries TRBV5-1 and TRBJ2-5; D call uncertain. The germline V and J ends were trimmed by 0 bases and 4 bases, with 7 bases remaining between them. This CDR3 spans 13 amino acids. Germline CDR1 is SGHRS and CDR2 is YFSETQ. The CDR3 DNA follows: TGCGCCAGCAGCTTGGGGGGAATAGAGACCCAGTACTTC. It codes for CASSLGGIETQYF.

The V and J genes are TRBV19 and TRBJ2-3; D unclear. Trimming stripped 3 bases from V and 6 bases from J, with 13 bases between. Germline V gives CDR1 LNHDA, CDR2 SQIVND (reference sequence). The CDR3 has 14 residues. CDR3 DNA: TGTGCCAGTAGTATGGGAAACAGCCGGGATACGCAGTATTTT. It yields the protein CASSMGNSRDTQYF.

The sample holds a few counts of this clonotype. The chain employs TRBV20-1 and TRBJ2-7; D possibly corresponds to TRBD2 (8 bases). CDR1 and CDR2 from the germline V gene are DFQATT and SNEGSKA (reference sequence). V was trimmed by 3 bases and J by 0 bases, leaving 15 bases between them. The CDR3 totals 15 residues. CDR3 residues: CSARRGREDSYEQYF. The DNA for the CDR3 is TGCAGTGCTAGGAGGGGGCGGGAGGACTCCTACGAGCAGTACTTC.

This chain connects TRBV28 to TRBJ2-1; 7 bases are a match to TRBD2. The CDR3 has 17 residues. The V gene's germline CDR1 is MDHEN and CDR2 SYDVKM. The V and J ends lost 2 bases and 3 bases, in that order; junction bases with no gene match: 10. CDR3 loop: CASSLGTSDNGYNEQFF. Written as DNA, the CDR3 is TGTGCCAGCAGTTTAGGAACTAGCGACAACGGCTACAATGAGCAGTTCTTC.

J is TRBJ2-7 and V is TRBV7-2; 9 bases align to TRBD2. The CDR3 sequence is 15 residues long. CDR1 is SGHTA and CDR2 is FQGNSA in the germline V gene. The V segment lost 5 bases and the J segment 7 bases; nucleotides outside the gene matches: 12. CDR3 sequence reads: CASSPTRTAGGEQYF. The CDR3 nucleotides are TGTGCCAGCAGCCCCACCCGGACGGCGGGAGGGGAGCAGTACTTC.

This clonotype was found a few times. This sequence joins TRBV28 and TRBJ1-2; no clear D. Trimming removed 3 bases at V and 2 bases at J, with 7 bases between. The CDR3 loop spans 13 amino acids. Germline V CDR1 and CDR2: MDHEN, SYDVKM. CDR3 loop: CASSFIGNYGYTF. The CDR3 DNA reads TGTGCCAGCAGTTTTATCGGGAACTATGGCTACACCTTC.

The V call is TRBV12-3 or TRBV12-4, the J call TRBJ2-7; 9 bases are a match to TRBD1. V shed 6 bases, J shed 6 bases, and the junction held 12 bases outside the gene matches. The CDR3 has 15 residues. The CDR3 sequence is CASSPRGDRVGEQYF. CDR3 nucleotides: TGTGCCAGCAGCCCCCGTGGGGACAGGGTAGGCGAGCAGTACTTC.

This clonotype was seen a few times. The gene calls are TRBV7-9 and TRBJ1-1; unclear D gene. Trimming stripped 1 base from V and 6 bases from J, with 12 bases between. The CDR3 is 14 amino acids. The germline gives CDR1 SEHNR, CDR2 FQNEAQ (reference sequence). CDR3 amino acids: CASSLESGIAEAFF. CDR3 DNA sequence: TGTGCCAGCAGCTTAGAGTCAGGAATCGCTGAAGCTTTCTTT.

This clonotype has more than one count but fewer than ten. The rearrangement joins TRBV29-1 to TRBJ2-5; D is perhaps TRBD1 or TRBD2 (5 bases each). Germline CDR1 and CDR2: SQVTM and ANQGSEA. The germline V and J ends were trimmed by 2 bases and 2 bases, with 12 bases remaining between them. The CDR3 is made up of 14 amino acids. The CDR3: CSVELRDQQETQYF. CDR3 DNA sequence: TGCAGCGTTGAACTCAGGGACCAGCAAGAGACCCAGTACTTC.

In this sample, this clonotype turned up a few times. An end of the junction does not agree with germline; a read error may underlie this. This rearrangement joins TRBV28 to TRBJ2-1, with D possibly matching TRBD1 (5 bases). This CDR3 contains 10 residues. The germline V gene has CDR1 MDHEN and CDR2 SYDVKM. As DNA, the CDR3 is TGTGCCAGCAGCGGACAAGCACAGCGCTTC. It translates to CASSGQAQRF.

V and J are TRBV7-8 and TRBJ2-1; 11 positions match TRBD2. Per the germline V gene, CDR1 is SGHVS and CDR2 is FQNEAQ. The CDR3 covers 15 residues. Losses at the gene ends were 5 bases for V and 7 bases for J; bases not matched to a gene: 7. CDR3 loop: CASSKTSGSGNEQFF. The CDR3 DNA reads TGTGCCAGCAGCAAAACTAGCGGGAGCGGGAATGAGCAGTTCTTC.

This chain connects TRBV20-1 to TRBJ2-1; D ambiguous. The V and J ends lost 0 bases and 6 bases respectively, with 9 bases between them. The CDR3 covers 13 residues. CDR1 DFQATT and CDR2 SNEGSKA come from the germline V gene (reference sequence). The CDR3 loop reads CSARDGVSNEQFF. The CDR3, as DNA: TGCAGTGCTAGAGATGGCGTGAGCAATGAGCAGTTCTTC.

The V call is TRBV5-1, the J call TRBJ2-7, with unresolved D. Per the germline V gene, CDR1 is SGHRS and CDR2 is YFSETQ. The V gene lost 4 bases and the J gene lost 6 bases, with 20 bases spanning the gap. The CDR3 consists of 15 residues. The CDR3 nucleotides read TGCGCCAGCAGCGAAGGCACCGGGCCTCCTTTCGAGCAGTACTTC. It specifies CASSEGTGPPFEQYF.

The chain employs TRBV6-2 or TRBV6-3 and TRBJ1-2, with TRBD1 matching over 7 bases. J gave up 4 bases and V 5 bases, and 7 bases lay outside the gene matches. Germline V gene lookup returns CDR1 MNHEY and CDR2 SVGEGT. The length of the CDR3 is 14 residues. The CDR3, as DNA: TGTGCCAGCAGTAAACCGGGACAGTTCTATGGCTACACCTTC. It translates to CASSKPGQFYGYTF.

This clonotype was detected only a few times. This chain joins TRBV29-1 and TRBJ2-1; 9 nucleotides line up with TRBD1. The CDR3 consists of 13 residues. V lost 6 bases and J lost 5; bases outside the gene matches: 5. Germline CDR1 is SQVTM and CDR2 is ANQGSEA. The CDR3 here is CSVRRTGDNEQFF. CDR3 DNA sequence: TGCAGCGTAAGGAGGACAGGGGACAATGAGCAGTTCTTC.

V usage is TRBV7-6 and J usage is TRBJ2-5; D is perhaps TRBD1 (6 bases). With 2 bases removed from V and 7 bases from J, the gap between germline ends came to 23 bases. Germline values: CDR1 SGHVS, CDR2 FNYEAQ. The CDR3 consists of 17 residues. This chain's CDR3 is CASSLSAFSRGWGTQYF. CDR3 in DNA: TGTGCCAGCAGCTTATCAGCGTTTAGCAGGGGCTGGGGGACCCAGTACTTC.

The rearrangement links TRBV6-6 to TRBJ1-5; D remains unclear. The length of the CDR3 is 13 residues. Germline values: CDR1 MNHNY, CDR2 SVGAGI (reference sequence). Deletions cut 7 bases from V and 4 bases from J, with 11 bases between. The CDR3 loop is CASTVGPNQPQHF. CDR3 coding DNA: TGTGCCAGCACGGTCGGGCCGAATCAGCCCCAGCATTTT.